The 10 T cell receptor beta chains in this list originate from one sample, sequenced in a study of T cells in Graves' hyperthyroidism and ophthalmopathy. Using RNA transcripts as the source, TCR beta CDR3 regions were amplified. When the TCR CDR3 underwent first-round RT-PCR, the HTBI primer set was used. TCRdb processed the multiplex PCR reads anew with MiXCR; each CDR3 protein has one entry. Of approximately 430,000 distinct CDR3 sequences listed, 15% to 18% were seen once; the top ten hold roughly 14%. Sequenced input: blood. These receptors were taken from a woman under 30 with Graves' hyperthyroidism.

This clonotype was observed many times. The chain employs TRBV4-1 and TRBJ2-7, with TRBD2 as a possible D gene (6 bases). The CDR3 runs 14 residues. V was shortened by 5 bases and J by 3 bases, with 14 bases between the two germline ends. Germline V CDR1 and CDR2: MGHRA, YSYEKL. The CDR3 spells CASSAGNGGYEQYF. The CDR3 nucleotides read TGCGCCAGCAGCGCCGGGAACGGGGGCTACGAGCAGTACTTC.

The V call is TRBV29-1, the J call TRBJ2-1, with TRBD2 matching 16 bases. CDR1 and CDR2 (germline): SQVTM, ANQGSEA. CDR3 size: 16 residues. The V segment lost 8 bases and the J segment 7 bases; nucleotides outside the gene matches: 11. The CDR3 DNA sequence: TGCAGCACTTGGGGGACTAGCGGGAGGGCCAAGAATGAGCAGTTCTTC. This sequence encodes CSTWGTSGRAKNEQFF.

This clonotype has just one count. V and J are TRBV4-1 and TRBJ2-7, with D perhaps matching TRBD1 or TRBD2 (5 bases each). CDR1 and CDR2 (germline): MGHRA, YSYEKL. V shed 2 bases and J shed 3 bases, with 17 bases lying between them. CDR3 length equals 16 residues. DNA for the CDR3: TGCGCCAGCAGCCAACCCCCGGGGACCGGGCGCTACGAGCAGTACTTC. Residues: CASSQPPGTGRYEQYF.

This clonotype was seen at least ten times. This chain connects TRBV20-1 to TRBJ2-7; TRBD2 matches 10 bases. J lost 3 bases, V lost 2 bases, and 7 bases had no gene match. The CDR3 has 15 amino acids. Germline V gives CDR1 DFQATT, CDR2 SNEGSKA (reference sequence). DNA of the CDR3: TGCAGTGCTAGACGAGGACTAGCGGACATCTACGAGCAGTACTTC. Protein product: CSARRGLADIYEQYF.

This clonotype was detected a few times. This rearrangement joins TRBV19 to TRBJ1-5; 7 bases map to TRBD1. In germline, CDR1 is LNHDA, CDR2 SQIVND (reference sequence). V was clipped by 7 bases and J by 4 bases; unmatched bases: 7. The CDR3 consists of 14 residues. CDR3 sequence: CASIKGQRNQPQHF. The CDR3 DNA reads TGTGCCAGTATCAAGGGACAGAGAAATCAGCCCCAGCATTTT.

In this sample, this clonotype turned up a few times. V gene TRBV18 combines with J gene TRBJ2-6; the D gene could be TRBD1 or TRBD2 (5 bases each). The CDR3 totals 20 residues. CDR1 is KGHSH, CDR2 LQKENI, per germline. Trimming removed 3 bases at V and 4 bases at J, with 25 bases between. CDR3 DNA sequence: TGTGCCAGCTCACCTCTGCCGGGACGGACCACTTCCGTGGGGGCCAACGTCCTGACTTTC. Its protein product is CASSPLPGRTTSVGANVLTF.

The rearrangement joins TRBV25-1 to TRBJ1-3; 9 nucleotides match TRBD1. The V gene end was trimmed by 4 bases and the J gene end by 8 bases; junction bases not matched to a gene: 6. The length of the CDR3 is 14 residues. The germline gives CDR1 MGHDK, CDR2 SYGVNS. CDR3 coding DNA: TGTGCCAGCAGTGGTATGGGACAGGGAGACACCATATATTTT. Its translation: CASSGMGQGDTIYF.

This clonotype was picked up many times. The rearrangement joins TRBV7-2 to TRBJ2-5, with D uncertain. Trimming left V 1 base short and J 4 bases short, with 7 bases between. There are 13 residues in the CDR3. The V gene's germline CDR1 is SGHTA and CDR2 FQGNSA. The CDR3 DNA sequence: TGTGCCAGCAGCTTAGGATCGGTAGAGACCCAGTACTTC. Translation: CASSLGSVETQYF.

This clonotype was detected only a few times. J is TRBJ1-1 and V is TRBV27; D possibly corresponds to TRBD1 (5 bases). The CDR3 contains 13 residues. The germline V gene encodes CDR1 MNHEY and CDR2 SMNVEV (reference sequence). Trimming pared 7 bases from V and 1 base from J, leaving 10 bases between. DNA for the CDR3: TGTGCCAGCACAAAAAGGGGGAACACTGAAGCTTTCTTT. This encodes CASTKRGNTEAFF.

The V gene is TRBV7-9, the J gene TRBJ2-1, with 11 bases fitting TRBD2. The V gene end was trimmed by 5 bases and the J gene end by 4 bases; junction bases not matched to a gene: 10. CDR3 size: 17 residues. Germline values: CDR1 SEHNR, CDR2 FQNEAQ (reference sequence). CDR3 nucleotide sequence: TGTGCCAGCAGCCATCGGGCTAGCGGGGGGATATACAATGAGCAGTTCTTC. Protein product: CASSHRASGGIYNEQFF.